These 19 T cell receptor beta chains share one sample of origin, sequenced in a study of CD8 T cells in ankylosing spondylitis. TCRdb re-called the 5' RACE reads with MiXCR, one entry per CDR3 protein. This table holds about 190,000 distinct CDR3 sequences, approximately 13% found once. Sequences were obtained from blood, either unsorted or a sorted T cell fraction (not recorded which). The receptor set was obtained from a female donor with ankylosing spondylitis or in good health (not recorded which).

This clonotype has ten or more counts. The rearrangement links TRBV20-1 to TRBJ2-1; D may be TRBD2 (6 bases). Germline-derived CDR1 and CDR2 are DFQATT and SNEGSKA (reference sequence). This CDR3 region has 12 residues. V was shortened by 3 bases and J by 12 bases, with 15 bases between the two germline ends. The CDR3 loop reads CSARSALGGQFF. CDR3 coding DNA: TGCAGTGCTAGGTCAGCCCTCGGGGGGCAGTTCTTC.

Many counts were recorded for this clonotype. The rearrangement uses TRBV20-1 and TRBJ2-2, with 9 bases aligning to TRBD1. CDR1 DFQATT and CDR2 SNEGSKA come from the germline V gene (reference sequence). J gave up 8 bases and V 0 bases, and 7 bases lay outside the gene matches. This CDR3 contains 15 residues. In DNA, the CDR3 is TGCAGTGCTAGAGATCGGGACAGGGATTCGGGGGAGCTGTTTTTT. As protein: CSARDRDRDSGELFF.

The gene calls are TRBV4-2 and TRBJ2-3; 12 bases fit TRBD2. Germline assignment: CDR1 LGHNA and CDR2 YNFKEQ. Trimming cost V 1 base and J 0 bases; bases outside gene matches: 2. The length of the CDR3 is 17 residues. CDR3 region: CASSQVGTSGSTDTQYF. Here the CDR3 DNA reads TGTGCCAGCAGCCAAGTTGGGACTAGCGGGAGCACAGATACGCAGTATTTT.

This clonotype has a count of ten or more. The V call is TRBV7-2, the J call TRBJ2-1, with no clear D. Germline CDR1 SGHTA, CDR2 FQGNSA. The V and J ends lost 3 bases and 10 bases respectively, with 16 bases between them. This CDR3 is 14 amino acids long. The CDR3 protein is CASSFRLVGKEQFF. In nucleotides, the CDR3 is TGTGCCAGCAGCTTCAGGCTAGTCGGTAAGGAGCAGTTCTTC.

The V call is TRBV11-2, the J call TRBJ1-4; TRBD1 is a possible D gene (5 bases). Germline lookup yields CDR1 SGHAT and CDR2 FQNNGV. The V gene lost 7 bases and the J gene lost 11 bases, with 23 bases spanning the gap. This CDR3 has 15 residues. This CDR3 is CASNRGEGWGEKLFF. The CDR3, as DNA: TGTGCCAGCAACCGAGGGGAGGGCTGGGGGGAGAAACTGTTTTTT.

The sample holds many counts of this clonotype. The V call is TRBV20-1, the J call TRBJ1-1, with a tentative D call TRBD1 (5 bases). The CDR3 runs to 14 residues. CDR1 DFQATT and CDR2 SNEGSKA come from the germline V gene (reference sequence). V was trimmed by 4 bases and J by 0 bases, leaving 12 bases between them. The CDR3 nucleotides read TGCAGTGCTAAATCAGGACACCTGAACACTGAAGCTTTCTTT. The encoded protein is CSAKSGHLNTEAFF.

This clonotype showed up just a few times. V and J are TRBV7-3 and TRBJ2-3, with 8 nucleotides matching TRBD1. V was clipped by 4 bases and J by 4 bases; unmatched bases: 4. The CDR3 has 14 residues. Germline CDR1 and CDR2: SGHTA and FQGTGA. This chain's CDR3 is CASSSATGADTQYF. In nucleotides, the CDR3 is TGTGCCAGCAGCTCAGCGACAGGGGCAGATACGCAGTATTTT. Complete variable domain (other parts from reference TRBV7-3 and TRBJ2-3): GAGVSQTPSNKVTEKGKYVELRCDPISGHTALYWYRQSLGQGPEFLIYFQGTGAADDSGLPNDRFFAVRPEGSVSTLKIQRTERGDSAVYLCASSSATGADTQYFGPGTRLTVL.

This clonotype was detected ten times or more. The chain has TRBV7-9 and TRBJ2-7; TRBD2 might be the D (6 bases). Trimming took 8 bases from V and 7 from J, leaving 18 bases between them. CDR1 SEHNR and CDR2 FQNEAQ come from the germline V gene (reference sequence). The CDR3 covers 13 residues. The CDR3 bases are TGTGCCAGCCCGGAGGGGCCGTTGGGAGAGCAGTACTTC. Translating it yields CASPEGPLGEQYF.

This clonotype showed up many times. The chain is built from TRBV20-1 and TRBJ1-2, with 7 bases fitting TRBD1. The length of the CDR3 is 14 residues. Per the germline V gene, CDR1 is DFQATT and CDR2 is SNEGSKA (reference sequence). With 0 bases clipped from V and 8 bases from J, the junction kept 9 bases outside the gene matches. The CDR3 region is CSARDTGASKGYTF. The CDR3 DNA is TGCAGTGCTAGAGATACAGGGGCCTCCAAGGGCTACACCTTC.

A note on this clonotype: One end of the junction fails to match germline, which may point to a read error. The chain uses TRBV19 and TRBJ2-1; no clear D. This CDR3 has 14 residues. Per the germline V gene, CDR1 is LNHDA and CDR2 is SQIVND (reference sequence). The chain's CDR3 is CTSSIGYPNNEQFF. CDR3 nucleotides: TGTACCAGTAGTATAGGATACCCGAACAATGAGCAGTTCTTC.

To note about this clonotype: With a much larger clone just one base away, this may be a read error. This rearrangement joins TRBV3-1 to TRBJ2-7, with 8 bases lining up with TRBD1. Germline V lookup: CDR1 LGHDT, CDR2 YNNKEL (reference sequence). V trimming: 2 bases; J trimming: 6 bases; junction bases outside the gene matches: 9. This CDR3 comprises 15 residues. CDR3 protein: CASSQTPGTGREQYF. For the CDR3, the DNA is TGTGCCAGCAGCCAAACGCCCGGGACAGGTCGCGAGCAGTACTTC.

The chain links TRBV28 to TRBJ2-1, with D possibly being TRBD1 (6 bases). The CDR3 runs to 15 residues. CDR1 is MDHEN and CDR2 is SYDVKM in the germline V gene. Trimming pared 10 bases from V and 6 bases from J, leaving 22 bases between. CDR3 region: CATMGEGGAINEQFF. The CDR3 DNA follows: TGTGCCACCATGGGTGAAGGGGGAGCCATCAATGAGCAGTTCTTC.

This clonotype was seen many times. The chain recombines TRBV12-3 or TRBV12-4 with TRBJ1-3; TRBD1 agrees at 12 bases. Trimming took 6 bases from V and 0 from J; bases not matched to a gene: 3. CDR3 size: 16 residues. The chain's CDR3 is CASRGQGAISGNTIYF. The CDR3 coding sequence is TGTGCCAGCAGGGGACAGGGGGCAATCTCTGGAAACACCATATATTTT.

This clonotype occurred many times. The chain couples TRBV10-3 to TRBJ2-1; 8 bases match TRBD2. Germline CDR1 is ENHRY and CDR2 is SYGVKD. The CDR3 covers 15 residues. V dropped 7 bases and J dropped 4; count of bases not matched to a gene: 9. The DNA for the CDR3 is TGTGCCATCACGGTCACTAGCGGAGCATACAATGAGCAGTTCTTC. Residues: CAITVTSGAYNEQFF.

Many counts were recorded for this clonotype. CDR3 nucleotides: TGCGCCAGCAGCCAAGCGGGACACTACGAGCAGTACTTC. Its protein is CASSQAGHYEQYF. This chain links TRBV4-3 with TRBJ2-7; D possibly corresponds to TRBD1 (6 bases). Germline CDR1 reads LGHNA; CDR2 reads YSLEER. Trimming removed 1 base from V and 3 bases from J, with 7 bases in between. This CDR3 has 13 residues.

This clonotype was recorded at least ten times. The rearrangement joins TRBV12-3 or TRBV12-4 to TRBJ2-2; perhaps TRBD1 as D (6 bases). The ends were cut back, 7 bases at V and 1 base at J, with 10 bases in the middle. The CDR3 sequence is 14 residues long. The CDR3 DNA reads TGTGCCAGCACCCCGGGACAGAACACCGGGGAGCTGTTTTTT. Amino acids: CASTPGQNTGELFF.

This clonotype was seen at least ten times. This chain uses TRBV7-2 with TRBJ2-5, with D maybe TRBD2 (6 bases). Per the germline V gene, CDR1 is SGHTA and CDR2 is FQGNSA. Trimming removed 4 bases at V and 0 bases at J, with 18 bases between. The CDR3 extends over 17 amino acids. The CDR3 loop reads CASSSGWAGMYQETQYF. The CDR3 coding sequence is TGTGCCAGCAGCTCAGGGTGGGCGGGGATGTACCAAGAGACCCAGTACTTC.

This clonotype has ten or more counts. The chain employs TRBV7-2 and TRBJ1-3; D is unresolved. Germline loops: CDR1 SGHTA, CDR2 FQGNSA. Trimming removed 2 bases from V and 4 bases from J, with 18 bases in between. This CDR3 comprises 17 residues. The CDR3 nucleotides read TGTGCCAGCAGCTTATTCTTTGAGGGAACTCTCGGAAACACCATATATTTT. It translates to CASSLFFEGTLGNTIYF.

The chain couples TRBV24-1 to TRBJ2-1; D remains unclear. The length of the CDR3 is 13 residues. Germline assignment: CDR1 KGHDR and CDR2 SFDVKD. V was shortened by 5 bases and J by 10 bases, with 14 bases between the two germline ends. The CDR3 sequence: CATSGLVVSEQFF. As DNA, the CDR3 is TGTGCCACCAGTGGCCTGGTCGTGAGCGAGCAGTTCTTC.